This T cell receptor (beta chain) was sequenced for a study of CD8 T cells in Susac syndrome. Study at large: When their blood was taken, patients with Susac syndrome were therapy-naive, taking corticosteroids, or taking intravenous immunoglobulin alone.

Random hexamers primed reverse transcription of about 0.5 to 1 ug RNA. Coverage of TCR beta CDR3 amplification by immunoSEQ multiplex PCR extended to 54 Vbeta and 13 Jbeta. A single record per CDR3 protein comes from TCRdb applying MiXCR to the immunoSEQ multiplex PCR reads. The sample lists 150,000 to 160,000 distinct CDR3 sequences, 95% occurring once. CDR3 size: 17 residues. V lost 4 bases, J lost 2 bases, and 24 bases lay in between. CDR1 and CDR2 (germline): DFQATT, SNEGSKA (reference sequence). Patients with Susac syndrome showed fulfilment of recently defined diagnostic criteria for definite or probable disease.

The clonotype originates from a human donor with Susac syndrome. The sample taken for sequencing was CD4+ T cells from PBMCs. The chain carries TRBV20-1 and TRBJ2-7; D remains unclear. CDR3 sequence reads: CSAKATPLDRRPYEQYF. CDR3 in DNA: TGCAGTGCTAAGGCAACACCTCTGGACCGACGGCCCTACGAGCAGTACTTC.